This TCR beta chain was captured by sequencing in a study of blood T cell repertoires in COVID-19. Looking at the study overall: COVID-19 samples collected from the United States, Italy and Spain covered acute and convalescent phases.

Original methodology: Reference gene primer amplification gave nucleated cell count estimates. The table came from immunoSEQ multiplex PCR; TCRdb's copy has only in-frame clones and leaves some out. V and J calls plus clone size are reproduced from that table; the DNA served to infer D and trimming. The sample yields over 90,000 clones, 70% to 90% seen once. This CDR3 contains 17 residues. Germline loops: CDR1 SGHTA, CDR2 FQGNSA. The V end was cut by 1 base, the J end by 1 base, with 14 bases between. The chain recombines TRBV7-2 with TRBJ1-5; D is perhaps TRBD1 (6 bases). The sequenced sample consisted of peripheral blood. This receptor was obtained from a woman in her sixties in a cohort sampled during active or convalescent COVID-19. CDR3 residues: CASSLGQGRGSNQPQHF. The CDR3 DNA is TGTGCCAGCAGCTTAGGCCAGGGGCGAGGCAGCAATCAGCCCCAGCATTTT.